Listed here are 32 T cell receptor beta chains from one sample, sequenced in a study of tumor and adjacent non-tumor tissue in lung cancer. TCRbeta libraries were built with three rounds of nested PCR, modified from ARM-PCR. TCRdb reprocessed the multiplex PCR reads with MiXCR, giving one entry per CDR3 protein. Counted here are around 99,000 distinct CDR3 sequences, 75% occurring once; the ten biggest clones make up around 37%. RNA was extracted from bulk tissue without any cell sorting. Sequences were obtained from lung tumor tissue. Every receptor here comes from a woman in her sixties with non-small cell lung cancer.

As regards this clonotype: This may arise from a read error, as a much more abundant clone is one base away. The chain links TRBV12-5 to TRBJ2-5; D gene ambiguous. The CDR3 runs to 11 residues. The germline V gene has CDR1 LGHNT and CDR2 FRNRAP. CDR3 sequence reads: CASGAGETQCF. The CDR3 DNA reads as TGTGCTAGTGGTGCCGGAGAGACCCAGTGCTTC.

This clonotype came up many times. V gene TRBV20-1 combines with J gene TRBJ2-7, with TRBD2 matching over 15 bases. Germline V lookup: CDR1 DFQATT, CDR2 SNEGSKA (reference sequence). The CDR3 is 16 amino acids. The J segment lost 3 bases and the V segment lost 5 bases, leaving 8 bases of the junction unmatched. The DNA of the CDR3 is TGCAGTGCTGAACCTGGGACTAGCGGGAGGAACTACGAGCAGTACTTC. This translates into CSAEPGTSGRNYEQYF.

Turning to this clonotype: One end of the junction is discordant with germline, which a read error may explain. CDR3 in DNA: TGCGCCAGTAGCCAAGATGCGGGACTAGAGGGACAGCGCAACGAGCAGTACTTC. Protein product: CASSQDAGLEGQRNEQYF. The chain links TRBV4-3 to TRBJ2-7; tentatively, D is TRBD2 (8 bases). The CDR3 runs 18 residues. In germline, CDR1 is LGHNA, CDR2 YSLEER.

Comments on this clonotype: The junction does not match germline at one end; this may be a read error. The chain has TRBV4-2 and TRBJ1-6; 12 bases agree with TRBD1. The CDR3 runs 18 residues. Germline-derived CDR1 and CDR2 are LGHNA and YNFKEQ. The CDR3 DNA is TGTGCCAGCAGCCCTGGGACAGGGGGCGTACGCGAGAATTCACCCCCCCACTTT. Protein product: CASSPGTGGVRENSPPHF.

This clonotype was observed many times. This CDR3 is CSARQQYNQPQHF. In DNA, the CDR3 is TGCAGTGCTAGACAGCAGTACAATCAGCCCCAGCATTTT. This sequence joins TRBV20-1 and TRBJ1-5; no firm D call. This CDR3 has 13 amino acids. Trimming took off 2 bases at V and 3 bases at J, with 8 bases between the two ends. Germline V gene lookup returns CDR1 DFQATT and CDR2 SNEGSKA (reference sequence).

To note about this clonotype: A much larger clonotype is one base distant, so this may be a read error. The gene calls are TRBV6-6 and TRBJ2-7; perhaps D is TRBD1 or TRBD2 (5 bases each). Germline assignment: CDR1 MNHNY and CDR2 SVGAGI (reference sequence). The CDR3 has 15 residues. CDR3 coding DNA: TGTGCCAGCAATTACCGGGACGGAAGCTCCTACGAGCAGTACTTC. Its translation: CASNYRDGSSYEQYF.

Notes on this clonotype: A read error is possible here, since a much larger clone lies one base away. V usage is TRBV6-2 or TRBV6-3 and J usage is TRBJ1-2; 9 bases agree with TRBD1. CDR1 and CDR2 from the germline V gene are MNHEY and SVGEGT. The trim removed 2 bases at V and 8 bases at J, leaving 9 bases unmatched. This CDR3 has 15 amino acids. The CDR3 reads CASSYGEGTGRGYTF. The CDR3 DNA reads as TGTGCCAGCAGTTACGGCGAGGGGACAGGGCGAGGCTACACCTTC.

This clonotype was seen repeatedly, ten times or more. This chain links TRBV7-8 with TRBJ2-7, with D perhaps matching TRBD1 or TRBD2 (5 bases each). Deletions cut 4 bases from V and 6 bases from J, with 19 bases between. The CDR3 consists of 15 residues. Germline CDR1 reads SGHVS; CDR2 reads FQNEAQ. The CDR3 DNA is TGTGCCAGCAGCTCCGGGGTGGTAAGGGGCAGCGAGCAGTACTTC. Translation: CASSSGVVRGSEQYF.

Comment on this clonotype: The conserved phenylalanine or tryptophan normally closing the CDR3 is absent here, so this likely arose from a read error. The chain joins TRBV7-8 to TRBJ2-5; D is perhaps TRBD1 or TRBD2 (5 bases each). This CDR3 has 14 residues. CDR1 is SGHVS, CDR2 FQNEAQ, per germline. V gave up 6 bases and J gave up 0 bases, with 11 bases separating them. The CDR3 spells CASRVGDHQETQYL. CDR3 sequence (DNA): TGTGCCAGCAGAGTGGGGGACCACCAAGAGACCCAGTACTTA.

In the case of this clonotype: A junction end diverges from the germline sequence, so it may reflect a read error. This chain joins TRBV20-1 and TRBJ2-6; either TRBD1 or TRBD2 may fit D (6 bases each). CDR1 DFQATT and CDR2 SNEGSKA come from the germline V gene (reference sequence). The CDR3 has 15 amino acids. This CDR3 reads CSGGGGDGGANVLTF. CDR3 DNA: TGCAGTGGAGGAGGGGGTGACGGTGGGGCCAACGTCCTGACTTTT.

J is TRBJ1-1 and V is TRBV11-3; 8 bases are a match to TRBD1. V lost 1 base, J lost 4 bases, and 5 bases stayed unmatched. Germline V lookup: CDR1 SGHNT, CDR2 YENEEA. There are 15 residues in the CDR3. Here the CDR3 reads CASSLGTGTGTEAFF. The CDR3 region has the DNA TGTGCCAGCAGCTTAGGTACGGGGACAGGCACTGAAGCTTTCTTT.

The V call is TRBV11-3, the J call TRBJ1-2; D may be TRBD1 (6 bases). Trimming left V 6 bases short and J 8 bases short, with 13 bases between. CDR1 is SGHNT, CDR2 YENEEA, per germline. This CDR3 has 12 amino acids. CDR3 amino acids: CASSLGGGGYTF. CDR3 nucleotides: TGTGCCAGCAGTCTGGGGGGCGGAGGCTACACCTTC.

About this clonotype: A read error may produce the germline difference seen at one junction end. The chain employs TRBV11-3 and TRBJ2-2; D might be TRBD2 (5 bases). The CDR3 consists of 15 residues. Germline CDR1 SGHNT, CDR2 YENEEA. The DNA of the CDR3 is TGTGCCATCAGCCCAAGGCACAGCAACACCGGGGAGCTGTCTTTT. Translation gives CAISPRHSNTGELSF.

Comment on this clonotype: Sequence at one end of the junction differs from germline and may be a read error. The chain joins TRBV11-3 to TRBJ1-3; D is unresolved. Germline values: CDR1 SGHNT, CDR2 YENEEA. The CDR3 has 15 amino acids. The DNA for the CDR3 is TGTGCCAGCAGGCCTAGACAAATCTCTGGACACACCATATATTTT. Translated, it gives CASRPRQISGHTIYF.

This clonotype was found once. The chain recombines TRBV6-2 or TRBV6-3 with TRBJ1-5, with a possible D match to TRBD1 (5 bases). The CDR3 is 12 amino acids. Germline CDR1 reads MNHEY; CDR2 reads SVGEGT. The V and J ends lost 6 bases and 11 bases respectively, with 14 bases between them. The CDR3 sequence: CASSFWGKSQHF. The CDR3 nucleotides are TGTGCCAGCAGCTTCTGGGGGAAGTCCCAGCATTTT.

A remark on this clonotype: Compared with germline, one end of the junction differs, possibly owing to a read error. The chain uses TRBV6-5 and TRBJ1-6; D uncertain. The CDR3 has 15 amino acids. Germline V gene sequence: CDR1 MNHEY, CDR2 SVGAGI. CDR3 residues: CATTMTNSYNSPHHF. The CDR3 DNA reads as TGTGCCACCACCATGACGAACTCCTATAATTCACCCCACCACTTT.

This clonotype was seen a single time. The chain is built from TRBV11-3 and TRBJ1-2; D is uncertain. CDR1 and CDR2 (germline): SGHNT, YENEEA. This CDR3 comprises 13 residues. The DNA of the CDR3 is TGTGCAAATAGCTTAGATGGAAAACAGGGCTACACCTTC. Protein: CANSLDGKQGYTF. Full variable domain (remainder filled in from reference TRBV11-3 and TRBJ1-2): EAGVVQSPRYKIIEKKQPVAFWCNPISGHNTLYWYLQNLGQGPELLIRYENEEAVDDSQLPKDRFSAERLKGVDSTLKIQPAELGDSAVYLCANSLDGKQGYTFGSGTRLTVV.

Regarding this clonotype: This is likely a read error, given that the CDR3 carries no conserved phenylalanine or tryptophan at its end. The rearrangement links TRBV11-2 to TRBJ2-4; no clear D gene. The V and J ends lost 3 bases and 7 bases respectively, with 13 bases between them. Germline CDR1 SGHAT, CDR2 FQNNGV. The length of the CDR3 is 14 residues. CDR3 residues: CASSFPTRGNIQYC. The CDR3 DNA follows: TGTGCCAGCAGCTTCCCCACCAGAGGTAACATTCAGTACTGC.

Turning to this clonotype: A read error may be the cause here, since a much bigger clone is one base away. The J gene is TRBJ1-3, the V gene TRBV4-3; no clear D gene. The CDR3 is 15 residues long. V was cut by 1 base and J by 4 bases, with 11 bases left in between. From germline, CDR1 is LGHNA and CDR2 YSLEER. The CDR3 region has the DNA TGCGCCAGCAGCCAAGTAGTCGGGCTGGGAAACACCATATATTTT. Protein: CASSQVVGLGNTIYF.

This clonotype is termed medium-sized. The genes are TRBV11-2 and TRBJ2-7; the D is unclear. The CDR3 runs to 14 residues. Germline CDR1 reads SGHAT; CDR2 reads FQNNGV. V lost 3 bases to trimming and J lost 5 bases, with 14 bases between them. CDR3 residues: CASSFDSFRDEQYF. The CDR3 DNA reads TGTGCCAGCAGCTTTGACTCTTTTAGGGACGAGCAGTACTTC. The full variable domain, in which reference TRBV11-2 and TRBJ2-7 provide the parts outside the CDR3, is EAGVAQSPRYKIIEKRQSVAFWCNPISGHATLYWYQQILGQGPKLLIQFQNNGVVDDSQLPKDRFSAERLKGVDSTLKIQPAKLEDSAVYLCASSFDSFRDEQYFGPGTRLTVT.

Only one count was recorded for this clonotype. A read error may produce the germline difference seen at one junction end. The J gene is TRBJ1-6, the V gene TRBV20-1; the D is unclear. The germline V gene encodes CDR1 DFQATT and CDR2 SNEGSKA (reference sequence). The CDR3 length is 13 residues. The CDR3: CGARRARDSPLHF. The CDR3 bases are TGCGGTGCTAGGCGGGCTCGGGATTCACCCCTTCACTTT.

The chain is built from TRBV5-1 and TRBJ1-4; no clear D. V was cut by 8 bases and J by 6 bases, with 14 bases left in between. The CDR3 extends over 13 amino acids. Per germline, CDR1 SGHRS and CDR2 YFSETQ. The CDR3 DNA reads TGCGCCAGTAACTTGAGGTTAGATGAAAAACTGTTTTTT. As protein: CASNLRLDEKLFF.

As concerns this clonotype: The conserved phenylalanine or tryptophan normally closing the CDR3 is absent here, so this likely arose from a read error. The chain couples TRBV11-3 to TRBJ2-1; 11 nucleotides agree with TRBD2. The CDR3 consists of 17 residues. Germline V gives CDR1 SGHNT, CDR2 YENEEA. CDR3 protein: CASSLELTSGNHNGQFL. CDR3 nucleotide sequence: TGTGCCAGCAGCTTAGAGTTGACTAGCGGGAACCATAATGGGCAGTTCTTG.

This clonotype was seen repeatedly, ten times or more. The chain recombines TRBV6-1 with TRBJ1-2; D is uncertain. The length of the CDR3 is 11 residues. V gave up 8 bases and J gave up 6 bases, with 10 bases separating them. CDR1 and CDR2 from the germline V gene are MNHNS and SASEGT. The CDR3 nucleotides are TGTGCCAGCTCACGACGAGATGGCTACACCTTC. It codes for CASSRRDGYTF.

This clonotype came up a few times. The conserved closing phenylalanine or tryptophan is absent in this CDR3, likely reflecting a read error. The rearrangement links TRBV28 to TRBJ1-2, with 7 bases that match TRBD1. Germline V gene lookup returns CDR1 MDHEN and CDR2 SYDVKM. The CDR3 loop spans 15 amino acids. The ends lost 9 bases at V and 2 bases at J; junction bases unmatched: 12. The CDR3 DNA sequence: TGTGCCAGTAGTCTCCCTTCACAGGGGAACTATGGCTACACCTTG. Protein sequence: CASSLPSQGNYGYTL.

The chain has TRBV11-3 and TRBJ1-4; the D is unclear. The CDR3 has 17 residues. Trimming removed 9 bases at V and 3 bases at J, with 23 bases between. Per the germline V gene, CDR1 is SGHNT and CDR2 is YENEEA. The CDR3 reads CASIFVSRDAANEKLFF. For the CDR3, the DNA is TGTGCCAGTATCTTTGTCAGCCGTGATGCAGCTAATGAAAAACTGTTTTTT.

As regards this clonotype: Just one base apart from a much larger clone, this may be a read error. The chain employs TRBV6-6 and TRBJ2-1; D might be TRBD1 or TRBD2, each matching 5 bases. The germline CDR1 and CDR2 sequences are MNHNY and SVGAGI (reference sequence). V lost 5 bases, J lost 3 bases, and 14 bases lay in between. The CDR3 is 15 amino acids. CDR3 coding DNA: TGTGCCAGCAGTCAAGGGGACGTATTCTACAATGAGCAGTTCTTC. Translating gives CASSQGDVFYNEQFF.

Note on this clonotype: A junction boundary mismatches the germline segment, possibly from a read error. The chain couples TRBV20-1 to TRBJ2-7; possibly TRBD2 for D (6 bases). The CDR3 totals 13 residues. The germline CDR1 and CDR2 sequences are DFQATT and SNEGSKA (reference sequence). CDR3 amino acids: CSAERLTGDEQHF. In DNA form, the CDR3 reads TGCAGTGCTGAAAGACTAACGGGGGACGAGCAGCACTTC.

Concerning this clonotype: This may stem from a read error, because a much larger clone lies one nucleotide away. The gene calls are TRBV7-9 and TRBJ1-2, with 7 nucleotides matching TRBD1. From germline, CDR1 is SEHNR and CDR2 FQNEAQ (reference sequence). The CDR3 length is 17 residues. The CDR3 loop reads CASTLGGTGEEDYGYTF. In nucleotides, the CDR3 is TGTGCCAGCACCTTAGGGGGTACAGGGGAGGAGGACTATGGCTACACCTTC. Combining the CDR3 with reference TRBV7-9 and TRBJ1-2 gives the whole variable domain DTGVSQNPRHKITKRGQNVTFRCDPISEHNRLYWYRQTLGQGPEFLTYFQNEAQLEKSRLLSDRFSAERPKGSFSTLEIQRTEQGDSAMYLCASTLGGTGEEDYGYTFGSGTRLTVV.

This clonotype was seen more than once but under ten times. This could be a read error, since a much larger clone is one nucleotide away. In nucleotides, the CDR3 is TGCGTCAGCAACCATTCCGGGACAGCCACTACAGGCTCCTACGAGCAGTACTTC. Protein sequence: CVSNHSGTATTGSYEQYF. J is TRBJ2-7 and V is TRBV4-3, with 7 bases lining up with TRBD1. Germline loops: CDR1 LGHNA, CDR2 YSLEER. CDR3 length: 18 residues.

A remark on this clonotype: The CDR3 ends on some other residue instead of the conserved phenylalanine or tryptophan, so this is likely a read error. The chain employs TRBV4-3 and TRBJ2-1; no definite D call. This CDR3 has 16 residues. CDR1 and CDR2 from the germline V gene are LGHNA and YSLEER. V gave up 0 bases and J gave up 4 bases, with 13 bases separating them. The CDR3 is CASSQDGEVGYNEQFS. CDR3 nucleotides: TGCGCCAGCAGCCAAGATGGAGAGGTTGGGTACAATGAGCAGTTCTCC.

V usage is TRBV11-2 and J usage is TRBJ2-3; D is undetermined. V was shortened by 9 bases and J by 2 bases, with 18 bases between the two germline ends. Germline V gives CDR1 SGHAT, CDR2 FQNNGV. There are 15 residues in the CDR3. This CDR3 is CARSATWAATDTQYF. DNA for the CDR3: TGTGCCAGGAGCGCCACCTGGGCGGCCACAGATACGCAGTATTTT.